A single sample is the source of the 30 T cell receptor beta chains below, sequenced in a study of T cell clonality in common variable immunodeficiency. Clones were read by immunoSEQ multiplex PCR, and TCRdb kept only the in-frame ones, dropping some. The sample contains tens of thousands of clones, none occurring once; about 0.68% lies in the top ten. Sequencing input: peripheral blood mononuclear cells. The source of these receptors is a person between 18 and 70 years old in good health.

This clone was detected a few times. CDR3 protein: CASRDRGISNQPQHF. The covered CDR3 bases are TGTGCCAGCCGGGACAGGGGTATTAGCAATCAGCCC. The chain combines TRBV2 with TRBJ1-5; 10 bases are shared with TRBD1. The read stops 3 residues short of the end of the CDR3; the missing end is completed from the germline J gene. This CDR3 is 15 amino acids long. Germline V lookup: CDR1 SNHLY, CDR2 FYNNEI. The V and J ends lost 8 bases and 0 bases, in that order; junction bases with no gene match: 4.

This clone was counted many times. Other DNA sequences in the same sample also yield this CDR3. CDR3 DNA (partial): TGTGCCAGCAGTGCCGTAGCGGCGAACACTGAA. It is translated as CASSAVAANTE. The full-length CDR3 reads as CASSAVAANTEAFF. The V call is TRBV6-1, the J call TRBJ1-1; no clear D. The CDR3 goes on 3 residues after the read ends, and that part is filled in from the germline J gene. Germline values: CDR1 MNHNS, CDR2 SASEGT. The CDR3 length is 14 residues. The V end lost 4 bases, the J end lost 1 base, and 10 bases lay between the germline ends.

This clone was counted ten times or more. The read gets to within 3 residues of the CDR3 end, and the germline J gene fills in the rest. V is TRBV2 and J is TRBJ1-2; 9 bases map to TRBD1. This CDR3 comprises 16 residues. V trimming: 4 bases; J trimming: 0 bases; junction bases outside the gene matches: 6. Germline V CDR1 and CDR2: SNHLY, FYNNEI. The chain's CDR3 is CASSAPGQGSNYGYTF. CDR3 DNA (partial): TGTGCCAGCAGTGCTCCGGGACAGGGATCTAACTATGGC.

The sample holds many counts of this clone. Sequence at one end of the junction differs from germline and may be a read error. The read stops 3 residues short of the end of the CDR3; the missing end is completed from the germline J gene. The chain combines TRBV4-2 with TRBJ2-3, with D possibly TRBD1 on 6 matching bases. The CDR3 totals 15 residues. CDR1 and CDR2 (germline): LGHNA, YNFKEQ. CDR3: CASSQDNRETDTQYF. The covered CDR3 bases are TGCGCCAGCAGCCAAGATAACAGGGAAACAGATACG.

Here the CDR3 reads CASSESAPGLKNTEAFF. Partial CDR3 DNA: TGCGCCAGCAGTGAGTCGGCCCCAGGACTTAAGAACACTGAA. The chain couples TRBV10-2 to TRBJ1-1; no firm D call. The read terminates 3 residues before the CDR3 end, so the remaining end is supplied by the germline J gene. V was trimmed by 0 bases and J by 1 base, leaving 15 bases between them. The CDR3 totals 17 residues. Germline CDR1 and CDR2: WSHSY and SAAADI.

This clone was counted ten times or more. The read terminates 3 residues ahead of where the CDR3 ends, so the germline J gene completes it. The V gene is TRBV18, the J gene TRBJ2-1; 11 positions match TRBD1. V was clipped by 6 bases and J by 1 base; unmatched bases: 5. CDR3 length: 16 amino acids. Germline CDR1 reads KGHSH; CDR2 reads LQKENI. The CDR3 protein is CASSPGTGGSYNEQFF. The part of the CDR3 DNA that was read is TGTGCCAGCTCTCCCGGGACAGGGGGATCCTACAATGAG.

This clone was counted ten times or more. Sequencing ends 3 residues short of the CDR3 end; the germline J gene provides the rest. V and J are TRBV6-2 or TRBV6-3 and TRBJ1-1; TRBD1 matches 8 bases. V trimming: 2 bases; J trimming: 5 bases; junction bases outside the gene matches: 1. CDR3 length: 13 residues. Germline values: CDR1 MNHEY, CDR2 SVGEGT. The DNA read from the CDR3 is TGTGCCAGCAGTTACGGGGACAGGACTGAA. Translating gives CASSYGDRTE. The CDR3 as a whole reads CASSYGDRTEAFF.

This clone was observed at least ten times. The CDR3 end is not reached by the read, which stops 3 residues before it; the germline J gene fills it in. The chain employs TRBV13 and TRBJ1-1, with D unresolved. Deletions cut 0 bases from V and 5 bases from J, with 10 bases between. Per germline, CDR1 PRHDT and CDR2 FYEKMQ (reference sequence). The CDR3 has 14 residues. CDR3 protein: CASSLGLAGTEAFF. CDR3 bases read: TGTGCCAGCAGCTTAGGCCTCGCGGGGACTGAA.

This clone was recorded at least ten times. The observed sequence ends 3 residues before the CDR3 terminus, with the missing tail filled in from the germline J gene. This sequence joins TRBV14 and TRBJ2-2; 9 bases align to TRBD1. J was trimmed by 7 bases and V by 3 bases; bases with no gene match: 9. There are 16 residues in the CDR3. Germline CDR1 reads SGHDN; CDR2 reads FVKESK. The CDR3 DNA, read in part, is TGTGCCAGCAGCCAGGGAGACAGGGGGACTGGCGGGGAG. Translating it yields CASSQGDRGTGGE. The full CDR3 sequence reads CASSQGDRGTGGELFF.

Ten or more counts support this clone. The CDR3 end is not reached by the read, which stops 3 residues before it; the germline J gene fills it in. The genes are TRBV5-1 and TRBJ2-5, with 11 bases fitting TRBD2. With V trimmed by 4 bases and J by 5 bases, 10 bases remained unmatched. Germline V CDR1 and CDR2: SGHRS, YFSETQ. The CDR3 runs to 16 residues. CDR3: CASSPSRLAGRETQYF. The covered CDR3 bases are TGCGCCAGCAGCCCCTCCAGACTAGCGGGAAGGGAGACC.

As regards this clone: The read ends 3 residues early relative to the CDR3; the germline J gene fills the gap. The gene calls are TRBV7-8 and TRBJ2-5, with 10 bases aligning to TRBD2. Germline V lookup: CDR1 SGHVS, CDR2 FQNEAQ. The CDR3 runs to 16 residues. V shed 7 bases and J 7 bases; nucleotides not matched to a gene: 15. The CDR3 DNA, read in part, is TGTGCCAGCACCTCTTCTAGACTAGCGGGCTTTGGGACC. Translating it yields CASTSSRLAGFGT. The whole CDR3 region reads CASTSSRLAGFGTQYF.

This clone was seen ten or more times. The read comes to an end 3 residues before the CDR3 does, leaving the germline J gene to fill in the end. This chain connects TRBV2 to TRBJ2-1, with a tentative D call TRBD1 (5 bases). The CDR3 is made up of 14 amino acids. Trimming stripped 5 bases from V and 2 bases from J, with 10 bases between. Germline V gene data show CDR1 as SNHLY and CDR2 as FYNNEI. CDR3 DNA (partial): TGTGCCAGCAGTAGACAGAATACCTACAATGAG. Protein: CASSRQNTYNE. The entire CDR3 sequence reads CASSRQNTYNEQFF.

This clone showed up many times. The read stops 3 residues short of the end of the CDR3; the missing end is completed from the germline J gene. The chain joins TRBV10-3 to TRBJ1-3; D is uncertain. The germline CDR1 and CDR2 sequences are ENHRY and SYGVKD. The CDR3 sequence is 16 residues long. The V end lost 6 bases, the J end lost 0 bases, and 15 bases lay between the germline ends. The CDR3 bases that were read are TGTGCCATCAGCGAAGGGCGTACCAACTCTGGAAACACC. Amino acid sequence: CAISEGRTNSGNT. In full, the CDR3 is CAISEGRTNSGNTIYF.

In its sample, this clone was seen many times. The CDR3 end lies 3 residues beyond the end of the read and is filled in from the germline J gene. The chain is built from TRBV5-1 and TRBJ1-3; D is possibly TRBD1 (6 bases). Per the germline V gene, CDR1 is SGHRS and CDR2 is YFSETQ. The CDR3 runs to 14 residues. V was shortened by 2 bases and J by 3 bases, with 9 bases between the two germline ends. CDR3 DNA, as far as it was read: TGCGCCAGCAGCTTTACAGGGTTTGGAAACACC. This codes for CASSFTGFGNT. The entire CDR3 sequence reads CASSFTGFGNTIYF.

This clone was observed many times. The read terminates 3 residues ahead of where the CDR3 ends, so the germline J gene completes it. The chain joins TRBV5-1 to TRBJ2-3; no reliable D call. The CDR3 consists of 15 residues. The V gene's germline CDR1 is SGHRS and CDR2 YFSETQ. V lost 3 bases to trimming and J lost 2 bases, with 13 bases between them. The CDR3 here is CASSSAGGYTDTQYF. Partial CDR3 DNA: TGCGCCAGCAGCTCGGCCGGCGGATACACAGATACG. Full variable domain (remainder filled in from reference TRBV5-1 and TRBJ2-3): KAGVTQTPRYLIKTRGQQVTLSCSPISGHRSVSWYQQTPGQGLQFLFEYFSETQRNKGNFPGRFSGRQFSNSRSEMNVSTLELGDSALYLCASSSAGGYTDTQYFGPGTRLTVL.

On this clone: One junction end disagrees with the germline gene, perhaps due to a read error. The CDR3 extends 3 residues past the end of the read, so its final part is completed from the germline J gene. The V call is TRBV7-9, the J call TRBJ1-1, with D possibly matching TRBD1 (6 bases). The CDR3 has 12 amino acids. Germline V gives CDR1 SEHNR, CDR2 FQNEAQ (reference sequence). The CDR3 bases that were read are TGTTCCAGCAGCCCAGGGGTGACTGAA. Translating gives CSSSPGVTE. The entire CDR3 protein reads CSSSPGVTEAFF.

This clone appeared many times. CDR3 in amino acids: CASSLWDRVGQPQHF. CDR3 DNA, as far as it was read: TGTGCCAGCAGCTTATGGGACAGGGTTGGTCAGCCC. V gene TRBV11-3 combines with J gene TRBJ1-5; 9 bases agree with TRBD1. Coverage ceases 3 residues before the CDR3 finishes, and the germline J gene fills in the end. V was pared by 2 bases and J by 6 bases, with 5 bases of the junction left unmatched. CDR1 is SGHNT, CDR2 YENEEA, per germline. The CDR3 length is 15 residues.

This clone was seen repeatedly, ten times or more. CDR3 region: CASSGGQGARETQYF. The CDR3 DNA, read in part, is TGTGCCAGCAGCGGGGGACAGGGGGCTAGGGAGACC. The rearrangement joins TRBV5-6 to TRBJ2-5; 12 nucleotides match TRBD1. The read stops 3 residues short of the end of the CDR3; the missing end is completed from the germline J gene. This CDR3 has 15 amino acids. Germline CDR1 and CDR2: SGHDT and YYEEEE. Unmatched junction bases numbered 6, after V lost 4 bases and J lost 5 bases.

In its sample, this clone was seen many times. From the germline J gene comes the end of the CDR3, since the read stops 3 residues before it. The rearrangement links TRBV20-1 to TRBJ2-2; D is possibly TRBD1 (6 bases). This CDR3 comprises 13 residues. The germline CDR1 and CDR2 sequences are DFQATT and SNEGSKA (reference sequence). Trimming stripped 5 bases from V and 1 base from J, with 8 bases between. The CDR3 bases that were read are TGCAGTGCTTCGACAGGGAACACCGGGGAG. It translates to CSASTGNTGE. The full CDR3 reads CSASTGNTGELFF.

This clone was counted at least ten times. The read comes to an end 3 residues before the CDR3 does, leaving the germline J gene to fill in the end. The chain carries TRBV5-3 and TRBJ2-5, with 11 bases aligning to TRBD2. TRBV5-3 is an ORF, and what it does is uncertain. The V segment lost 4 bases and the J segment 5 bases; nucleotides outside the gene matches: 7. The CDR3 is 15 residues long. The CDR3 loop reads CARSPTSGEMETQYF. CDR3 bases read: TGTGCCAGAAGCCCGACTAGCGGGGAGATGGAGACC.

This clone was recorded at least ten times. The observed sequence ends 3 residues before the CDR3 terminus, with the missing tail filled in from the germline J gene. The J gene is TRBJ2-2, the V gene TRBV19; TRBD2 matches at 7 bases. This CDR3 spans 16 amino acids. J lost 0 bases, V lost 3 bases, and 4 bases had no gene match. Germline CDR1 reads LNHDA; CDR2 reads SQIVND (reference sequence). The CDR3 spells CASSIRLAANTGELFF. CDR3 DNA (partial): TGTGCCAGTAGTATTCGGCTAGCGGCGAACACCGGGGAG.

This clone has a count of ten or more. The CDR3 is cut off 3 residues early in the read; its end comes from the germline J gene. The chain is built from TRBV7-2 and TRBJ2-2, with D maybe TRBD1 (5 bases). V was shortened by 6 bases and J by 7 bases, with 18 bases between the two germline ends. This CDR3 is built from 15 residues. The germline V gene encodes CDR1 SGHTA and CDR2 FQGNSA. The CDR3: CASRKQGDLIGELFF. CDR3 DNA (partial): TGTGCCAGCAGAAAGCAGGGTGATCTTATCGGGGAG.

At least ten counts were recorded for this clone. Partial CDR3 DNA: TGCGCCAGCAGTGGCGGGACAGCTAGCACAGATACG. It is translated as CASSGGTASTDT. The entire CDR3 sequence reads CASSGGTASTDTQYF. V usage is TRBV10-1 and J usage is TRBJ2-3, with a tentative D call TRBD1 (7 bases). The read terminates 3 residues before the CDR3 end, so the remaining end is supplied by the germline J gene. V was pared by 4 bases and J by 0 bases, with 11 bases between. The CDR3 sequence is 15 residues long. Germline assignment: CDR1 WNHNN and CDR2 SYGVQD (reference sequence).

There are a few counts of this clone. The read stops 3 residues short of the end of the CDR3; the missing end is completed from the germline J gene. The chain joins TRBV7-9 to TRBJ1-1, with 11 positions matching TRBD1. CDR1 SEHNR and CDR2 FQNEAQ come from the germline V gene (reference sequence). V shed 5 bases and J 7 bases; nucleotides not matched to a gene: 9. This CDR3 contains 15 residues. The chain's CDR3 is CASSQHRDRGGEAFF. The sequenced part of the CDR3 DNA is TGTGCCAGCAGCCAGCACCGGGACAGGGGGGGTGAA.

This clone was observed at least ten times. The read halts 3 residues ahead of the CDR3 end, with the missing end drawn from the germline J gene. This chain joins TRBV5-1 and TRBJ1-2, with D hard to call. Germline V CDR1 and CDR2: SGHRS, YFSETQ. The CDR3 runs to 16 residues. V was clipped by 1 base and J by 0 bases, with 13 bases between them. CDR3 bases read: TGCGCCAGCAGCTTGAGGTGGAGCGGAACTAACTATGGC. Protein product: CASSLRWSGTNYG. The complete CDR3 reads CASSLRWSGTNYGYTF.

This clone was counted many times. The CDR3 end is not reached by the read, which stops 3 residues before it; the germline J gene fills it in. The rearrangement uses TRBV12-5 and TRBJ1-1; TRBD1 aligns across 12 bases. The V gene end was trimmed by 3 bases and the J gene end by 1 base; junction bases not matched to a gene: 9. Germline CDR1 LGHNT, CDR2 FRNRAP. The CDR3 contains 18 residues. CDR3 in amino acids: CASGFISGQGAGNTEAFF. The sequenced CDR3 bases are TGTGCTAGTGGTTTCATATCGGGACAGGGGGCTGGGAACACTGAA.

This clone was seen ten or more times. The sequence runs out 3 residues before the end of the CDR3; the remainder is reconstructed from the germline J gene. The chain combines TRBV7-8 with TRBJ1-3, with D unresolved. The CDR3 is made up of 14 amino acids. Germline-derived CDR1 and CDR2 are SGHVS and FQNEAQ. V lost 1 base, J lost 0 bases, and 4 bases lay in between. This chain's CDR3 is CASSLGSSGNTIYF. The DNA read from the CDR3 is TGTGCCAGCAGCTTAGGCAGCTCTGGAAACACC.

This clone was counted many times. From the germline J gene comes the end of the CDR3, since the read stops 3 residues before it. The chain is built from TRBV9 and TRBJ1-1; 7 bases agree with TRBD1. Per the germline V gene, CDR1 is SGDLS and CDR2 is YYNGEE. The CDR3 length is 14 residues. The V and J ends lost 3 bases and 5 bases, in that order; junction bases with no gene match: 7. The CDR3 sequence: CASSARGLGTEAFF. CDR3 bases read: TGTGCCAGCAGCGCGAGGGGGCTCGGTACTGAA.

This clone has a count of ten or more. The sequenced fragment ends 3 residues before the CDR3 boundary, so the rest is inferred from the germline J gene. The chain couples TRBV5-6 to TRBJ1-4, with TRBD1 as a possible D gene (5 bases). V lost 0 bases and J lost 1, with 7 bases in between. The CDR3 covers 15 residues. Germline assignment: CDR1 SGHDT and CDR2 YYEEEE. CDR3 DNA, as far as it was read: TGTGCCAGCAGCTTGGTTGACAGAACTAATGAAAAA. It specifies CASSLVDRTNEK. The whole CDR3 region reads CASSLVDRTNEKLFF.

This clone was counted at least ten times. The read comes to an end 3 residues before the CDR3 does, leaving the germline J gene to fill in the end. This chain links TRBV20-1 with TRBJ2-3; 7 nucleotides line up with TRBD2. V shed 2 bases and J 0 bases; nucleotides not matched to a gene: 5. CDR1 is DFQATT, CDR2 SNEGSKA, per germline (reference sequence). CDR3 size: 15 residues. CDR3 loop: CSARRGEISTDTQYF. The DNA read from the CDR3 is TGCAGTGCTAGACGGGGGGAGATAAGCACAGATACG.